The rows below give T cell receptor beta chains drawn from one sample of a study of control samples from healthy donors and cancer patients. Sequenced by immunoSEQ multiplex PCR; TCRdb stores in-frame clones only, minus some. The sample holds about 410,000 clones, about 93% seen once. The specimen was PBMCs. The receptors shown here come from a man aged 40-49 years with head and neck cancer. CDR3s include the opening cysteine and the closing phenylalanine or tryptophan.

v_call cdr3_aa
TRBV27 CASRGAGGRKLFF
TRBV7-2 CASRHMKLAGAYNEQFF
TRBV19 CASSVGTLNQPQHF
TRBV7-9 CASSSGTGKSETQYF
TRBV4-3 CASSPGTPGDTIYF
TRBV19 CASSSGDRGSGANVLTF
TRBV6-5 CASRESIGNTIYF
TRBV30 CAWSTRQGGYTF
TRBV3-1/TRBV3-2 CASSQQTGVDEQFF
TRBV6-6 CASSSPPGTAFSQYF
TRBV12-3/TRBV12-4 CASRIRTGEQYF
TRBV11-2 CASSHPGVTGASREQYF
TRBV27 CASNRSKEGRNIQYF
TRBV18 CASTIMENTEAFF
TRBV14 CASSQISQTVTGGFDTQYF